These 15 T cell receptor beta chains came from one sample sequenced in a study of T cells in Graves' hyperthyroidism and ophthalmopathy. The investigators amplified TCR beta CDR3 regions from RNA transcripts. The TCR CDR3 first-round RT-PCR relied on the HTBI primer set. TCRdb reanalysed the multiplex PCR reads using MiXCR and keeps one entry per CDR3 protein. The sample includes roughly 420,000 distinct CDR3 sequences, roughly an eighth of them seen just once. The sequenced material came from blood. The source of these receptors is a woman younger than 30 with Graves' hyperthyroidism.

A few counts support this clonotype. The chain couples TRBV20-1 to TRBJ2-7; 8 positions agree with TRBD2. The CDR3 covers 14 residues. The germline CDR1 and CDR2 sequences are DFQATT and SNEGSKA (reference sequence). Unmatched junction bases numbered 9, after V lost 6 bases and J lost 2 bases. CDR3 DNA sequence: TGCAGTGCCCCGGTCCTAGCGGGTACCTACGAGCAGTACTTC. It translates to CSAPVLAGTYEQYF.

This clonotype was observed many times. The CDR3 loop is CASSLLQGAGEQFF. For the CDR3, the DNA is TGTGCCAGCAGCTTATTACAGGGGGCGGGTGAGCAGTTCTTC. The V gene is TRBV7-2, the J gene TRBJ2-1; 9 bases agree with TRBD1. The germline CDR1 and CDR2 sequences are SGHTA and FQGNSA. This CDR3 has 14 residues. With 2 bases clipped from V and 9 bases from J, the junction kept 5 bases outside the gene matches.

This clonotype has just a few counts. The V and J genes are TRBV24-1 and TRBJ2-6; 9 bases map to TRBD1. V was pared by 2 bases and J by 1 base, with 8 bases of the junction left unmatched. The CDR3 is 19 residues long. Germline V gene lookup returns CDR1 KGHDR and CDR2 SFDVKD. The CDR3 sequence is CATSDSRGQGRSGANVLTF. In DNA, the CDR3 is TGTGCCACCAGTGATTCCCGGGGACAGGGAAGGTCTGGGGCCAACGTCCTGACTTTC.

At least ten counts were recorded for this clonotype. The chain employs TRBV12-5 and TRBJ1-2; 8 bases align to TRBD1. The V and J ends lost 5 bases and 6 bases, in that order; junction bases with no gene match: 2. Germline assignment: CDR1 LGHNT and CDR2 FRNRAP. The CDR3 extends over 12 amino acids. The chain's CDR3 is CASGQTGDGYTF. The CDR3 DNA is TGTGCTAGTGGTCAGACAGGGGATGGCTACACCTTC.

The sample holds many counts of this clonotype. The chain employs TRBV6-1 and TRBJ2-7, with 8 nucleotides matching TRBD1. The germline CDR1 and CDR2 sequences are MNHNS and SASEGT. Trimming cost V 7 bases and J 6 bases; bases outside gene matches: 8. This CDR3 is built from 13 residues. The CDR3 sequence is CASKTGVGLEQYF. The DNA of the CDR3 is TGTGCCAGCAAGACAGGGGTGGGGCTCGAGCAGTACTTC.

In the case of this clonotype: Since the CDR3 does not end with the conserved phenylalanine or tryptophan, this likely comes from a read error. In DNA form, the CDR3 reads TGTGCCTGGAGTGTATGGTCTAGTGATGAGACCCAGTACCTC. It yields the protein CAWSVWSSDETQYL. The J gene is TRBJ2-5, the V gene TRBV30; D unclear. Germline assignment: CDR1 GTSNPN and CDR2 SVGIG (reference sequence). V was trimmed by 0 bases and J by 5 bases, leaving 13 bases between them. The CDR3 runs to 14 residues.

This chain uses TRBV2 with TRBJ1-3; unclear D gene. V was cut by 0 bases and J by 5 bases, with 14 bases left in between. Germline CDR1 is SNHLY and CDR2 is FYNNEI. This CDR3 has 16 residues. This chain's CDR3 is CASSEAWSGNRNTIYF. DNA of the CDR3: TGTGCCAGCAGTGAAGCGTGGTCAGGAAATAGAAACACCATATATTTT.

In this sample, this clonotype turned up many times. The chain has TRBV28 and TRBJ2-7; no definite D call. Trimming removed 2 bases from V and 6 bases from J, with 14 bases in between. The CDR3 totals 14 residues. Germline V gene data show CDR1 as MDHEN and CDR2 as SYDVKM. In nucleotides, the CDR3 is TGTGCCAGCAGTTTACCCCAGGCCGCCGGCGAGCAGTACTTC. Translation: CASSLPQAAGEQYF.

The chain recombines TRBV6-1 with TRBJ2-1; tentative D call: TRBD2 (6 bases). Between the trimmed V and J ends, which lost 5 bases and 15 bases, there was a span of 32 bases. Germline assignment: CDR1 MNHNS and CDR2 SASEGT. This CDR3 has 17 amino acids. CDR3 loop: CASSPSSSSVPGEGPFF. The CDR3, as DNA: TGTGCCAGCAGTCCCTCCTCCTCTAGCGTGCCGGGAGAGGGTCCGTTCTTC.

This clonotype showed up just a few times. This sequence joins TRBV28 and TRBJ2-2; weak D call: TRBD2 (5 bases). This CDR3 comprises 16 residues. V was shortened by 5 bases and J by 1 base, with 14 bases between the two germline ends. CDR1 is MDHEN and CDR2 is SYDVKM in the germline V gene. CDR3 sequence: CASSPAGVGNTGELFF. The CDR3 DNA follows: TGTGCCAGCAGTCCGGCCGGGGTGGGGAACACCGGGGAGCTGTTTTTT.

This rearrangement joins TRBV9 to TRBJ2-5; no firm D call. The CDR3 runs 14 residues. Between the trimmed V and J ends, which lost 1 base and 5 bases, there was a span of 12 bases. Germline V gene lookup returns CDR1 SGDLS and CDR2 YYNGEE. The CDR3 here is CASSVRALGETQYF. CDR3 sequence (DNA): TGTGCCAGCAGCGTACGGGCCTTGGGGGAGACCCAGTACTTC.

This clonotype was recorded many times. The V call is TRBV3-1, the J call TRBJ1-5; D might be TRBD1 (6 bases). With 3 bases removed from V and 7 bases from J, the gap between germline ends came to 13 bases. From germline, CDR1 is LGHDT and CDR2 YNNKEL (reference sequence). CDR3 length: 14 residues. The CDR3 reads CASSQGGPRQPQHF. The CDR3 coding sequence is TGTGCCAGCAGCCAGGGGGGGCCTAGGCAGCCCCAGCATTTT.

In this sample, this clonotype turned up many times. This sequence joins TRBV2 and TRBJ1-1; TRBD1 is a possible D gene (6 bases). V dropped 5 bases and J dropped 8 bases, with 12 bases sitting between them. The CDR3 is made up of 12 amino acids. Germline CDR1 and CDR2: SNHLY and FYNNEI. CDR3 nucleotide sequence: TGTGCCAGCAGTCGGGACACCACAGAAGCTTTCTTT. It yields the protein CASSRDTTEAFF.

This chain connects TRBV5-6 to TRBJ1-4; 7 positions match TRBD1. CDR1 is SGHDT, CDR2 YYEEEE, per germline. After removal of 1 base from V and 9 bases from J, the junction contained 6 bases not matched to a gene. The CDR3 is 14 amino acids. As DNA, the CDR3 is TGTGCCAGCAGCTTGCACGGACAGGAAAAAAAACTGTTTTTT. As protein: CASSLHGQEKKLFF. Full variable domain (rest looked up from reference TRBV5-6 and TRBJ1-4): DAGVTQSPTHLIKTRGQQVTLRCSPKSGHDTVSWYQQALGQGPQFIFQYYEEEERQRGNFPDRFSGHQFPNYSSELNVNALLLGDSALYLCASSLHGQEKKLFFGSGTQLSVL.

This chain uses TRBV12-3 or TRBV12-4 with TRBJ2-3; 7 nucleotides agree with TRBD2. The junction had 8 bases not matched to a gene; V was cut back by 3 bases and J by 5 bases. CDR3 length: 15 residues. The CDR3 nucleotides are TGTGCCAGCAGTTTCCGCGGGAGTCGGGAAGATACGCAGTATTTT. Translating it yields CASSFRGSREDTQYF.